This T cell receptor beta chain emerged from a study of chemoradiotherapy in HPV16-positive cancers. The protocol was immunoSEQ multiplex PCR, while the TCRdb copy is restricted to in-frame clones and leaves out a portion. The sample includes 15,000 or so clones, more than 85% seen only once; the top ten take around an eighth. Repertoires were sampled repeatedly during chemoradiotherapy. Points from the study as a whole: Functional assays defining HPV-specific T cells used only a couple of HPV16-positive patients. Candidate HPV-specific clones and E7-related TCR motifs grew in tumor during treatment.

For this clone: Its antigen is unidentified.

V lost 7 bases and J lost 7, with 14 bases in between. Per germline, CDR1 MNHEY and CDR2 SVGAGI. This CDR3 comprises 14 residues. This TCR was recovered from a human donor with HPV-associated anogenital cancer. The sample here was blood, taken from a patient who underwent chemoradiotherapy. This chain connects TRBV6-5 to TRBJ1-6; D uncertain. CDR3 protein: CASKSSTPNSPLHF. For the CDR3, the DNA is TGTGCCAGCAAATCTTCGACGCCAAATTCACCCCTCCACTTT.